This T cell receptor beta chain was sequenced for a study of T cell responses to AZD1222 COVID-19 vaccine. Study-wide results and caveats: None of the repertoires were sampled until the peak T cell response had passed. Spike-specific TCRs gained breadth and depth after people received two AZD1222 doses.

Whether given at about 4 or about 12 weeks, second doses were pooled. Some clones are missing from TCRdb's copy, which holds only in-frame ones; the method was immunoSEQ multiplex PCR. The table includes fewer than 150,000 clones, approximately 87% detected once. The ends were cut back, 4 bases at V and 6 bases at J, with 10 bases in the middle. CDR1 MNHNY and CDR2 SVGAGI come from the germline V gene (reference sequence). CDR3 length: 13 residues. A single count supports this clone. The antigen remains undetermined. The chain links TRBV6-6 to TRBJ1-5; D is undetermined. This specimen was peripheral blood, taken 28 days after the second AZD1222 dose. This TCR was recovered from an adult who received the AZD1222 COVID-19 vaccine. The CDR3 is CASSSMAAQPQHF. Written as DNA, the CDR3 is TGTGCCAGCAGTTCGATGGCGGCTCAGCCCCAGCATTTT.